This passage covers 18 T cell receptor beta chains from one sample sequenced in a study of OX40 agonist ivuxolimab in advanced cancers. Assay: immunoSEQ multiplex PCR; the TCRdb copy retains only in-frame clones and omits some. Among over 100,000 clones listed, 75% to 90% were seen once. The source material was CD4+ or CD8+ T cells sorted from blood, sampled in a trial of the OX40 agonist ivuxolimab. Receptors were obtained from an adult with an advanced solid tumor such as melanoma, head and neck, liver or kidney cancer.

The chain couples TRBV7-8 to TRBJ1-4; the match to TRBD1 covers 9 bases. J lost 8 bases, V lost 7 bases, and 8 bases had no gene match. Looked up from germline, CDR1 is SGHVS and CDR2 is FQNEAQ. The CDR3 sequence is 14 residues long. CDR3 in DNA: TGTGCCAGCAACCTCGGGACAGGGAACGAAAAACTGTTTTTT. Its translation is CASNLGTGNEKLFF.

This chain uses TRBV28 with TRBJ2-7, with a possible D match to TRBD1 (5 bases). The CDR3 extends over 13 amino acids. Germline CDR1 MDHEN, CDR2 SYDVKM. V was shortened by 10 bases and J by 3 bases, with 16 bases between the two germline ends. CDR3: CATRKSGHYEQYF. The CDR3 DNA sequence: TGTGCCACACGAAAATCAGGGCACTACGAGCAGTACTTC.

This clone was picked up one time. The chain joins TRBV5-6 to TRBJ2-1, with TRBD2 matching over 10 bases. Losses at the gene ends were 7 bases for V and 7 bases for J; bases not matched to a gene: 5. CDR1 and CDR2 (germline): SGHDT, YYEEEE. This CDR3 has 13 residues. CDR3 amino acids: CASFGTSENEQFF. Here the CDR3 DNA reads TGTGCCAGCTTCGGGACTAGCGAAAATGAGCAGTTCTTC.

This chain uses TRBV4-2 with TRBJ2-3; 7 nucleotides line up with TRBD2. Losses at the gene ends were 1 base for V and 2 bases for J; bases not matched to a gene: 9. The CDR3 is made up of 17 amino acids. Germline V CDR1 and CDR2: LGHNA, YNFKEQ. The CDR3 loop is CASSQAYGGYHTDTQYF. The CDR3 DNA is TGTGCCAGCAGCCAAGCTTACGGGGGGTATCACACAGATACGCAGTATTTT.

This clone occurred a few times. The V gene is TRBV10-1, the J gene TRBJ2-7; D is uncertain. V was trimmed by 2 bases and J by 2 bases, leaving 10 bases between them. The CDR3 totals 14 residues. The germline V gene has CDR1 WNHNN and CDR2 SYGVQD (reference sequence). The CDR3 sequence: CASSERRSPYEQYF. The CDR3 coding sequence is TGCGCCAGCAGTGAGCGCCGTAGCCCCTACGAGCAGTACTTC.

The V gene is TRBV11-3, the J gene TRBJ2-3; 7 positions agree with TRBD1. V shed 1 base, J shed 1 base, and the junction held 5 bases outside the gene matches. CDR1 and CDR2 from the germline V gene are SGHNT and YENEEA. The CDR3 sequence is 16 residues long. The CDR3 reads CASSLGRDSRTDTQYF. As DNA, the CDR3 is TGTGCCAGCAGCTTAGGCCGGGACAGCCGCACAGATACGCAGTATTTT.

The chain carries TRBV28 and TRBJ1-5, with TRBD1 identical over 12 bases. Trimming at V came to 6 bases and at J to 7 bases, leaving 10 bases not matched to a gene. This CDR3 is 16 amino acids long. The germline CDR1 and CDR2 sequences are MDHEN and SYDVKM. CDR3 sequence reads: CASRESGTGGRQPQHF. DNA for the CDR3: TGTGCCAGCAGGGAGTCAGGGACAGGGGGCCGGCAGCCCCAGCATTTT.

This chain connects TRBV27 to TRBJ2-7; 8 nucleotides agree with TRBD2. Trimming cost V 6 bases and J 4 bases; bases outside gene matches: 5. The CDR3 sequence is 13 residues long. The germline gives CDR1 MNHEY, CDR2 SMNVEV (reference sequence). CDR3 sequence reads: CASSLSGGYEQYF. CDR3 nucleotides: TGTGCCAGCAGCCTATCGGGGGGGTACGAGCAGTACTTC.

The gene calls are TRBV18 and TRBJ2-5; D possibly uses TRBD1 or TRBD2 (5 bases each). The germline gives CDR1 KGHSH, CDR2 LQKENI. The CDR3 has 14 residues. With 3 bases removed from V and 0 bases from J, the gap between germline ends came to 8 bases. The CDR3 nucleotides read TGTGCCAGCTCACCTAGAGGGGACCAAGAGACCCAGTACTTC. It specifies CASSPRGDQETQYF.

This rearrangement joins TRBV19 to TRBJ2-5; 7 bases are a match to TRBD1. From germline, CDR1 is LNHDA and CDR2 SQIVND (reference sequence). The length of the CDR3 is 14 residues. V shed 2 bases and J 3 bases; nucleotides not matched to a gene: 3. The DNA for the CDR3 is TGTGCCAGTAGTATATTTGGGACAGAAGAGACCCAGTACTTC. Its protein product is CASSIFGTEETQYF.

This chain connects TRBV10-3 to TRBJ2-5; a weak D match, TRBD2 (6 bases). The J call may be mistaken, given a closer DNA end match to TRBJ2-7. Germline assignment: CDR1 ENHRY and CDR2 SYGVKD. The CDR3 sequence is 12 residues long. This CDR3 reads CAIRDSAYEQYF. CDR3 in DNA: TGTGCCATCCGGGACTCCGCGTACGAGCAGTACTTC.

The V call is TRBV19, the J call TRBJ2-6; TRBD2 is a possible D gene (6 bases). Germline lookup yields CDR1 LNHDA and CDR2 SQIVND (reference sequence). V was shortened by 3 bases and J by 0 bases, with 9 bases between the two germline ends. The CDR3 length is 16 residues. This CDR3 reads CASSILGGSGANVLTF. CDR3 sequence (DNA): TGTGCCAGTAGTATCCTGGGAGGCTCTGGGGCCAACGTCCTGACTTTC.

The chain carries TRBV2 and TRBJ2-7; possibly TRBD2 for D (5 bases). From germline, CDR1 is SNHLY and CDR2 FYNNEI. The CDR3 length is 13 residues. V was pared by 5 bases and J by 2 bases, with 10 bases between. CDR3 in amino acids: CASSLRAAYEQYF. CDR3 sequence (DNA): TGTGCCAGCAGTCTGCGGGCCGCCTACGAGCAGTACTTC.

The chain employs TRBV18 and TRBJ2-3; 10 nucleotides line up with TRBD1. This CDR3 contains 16 residues. Per the germline V gene, CDR1 is KGHSH and CDR2 is LQKENI. Trimming at V came to 5 bases and at J to 1 base, leaving 6 bases not matched to a gene. Here the CDR3 DNA reads TGTGCCAGCTCATCGGGGGGGACAGGGGGCACAGATACGCAGTATTTT. Translating it yields CASSSGGTGGTDTQYF.

V is TRBV10-3 and J is TRBJ1-1; D unresolved. The ends were cut back, 3 bases at V and 1 base at J, with 6 bases in the middle. This CDR3 comprises 13 residues. Per the germline V gene, CDR1 is ENHRY and CDR2 is SYGVKD. For the CDR3, the DNA is TGTGCCATCAGTGAAAGGGCGAACACTGAAGCTTTCTTT. It yields the protein CAISERANTEAFF.

This clone was counted between two and nine times. The rearrangement uses TRBV12-2 and TRBJ1-2; the table names TRBD1, a call not compared with the DNA. TRBV12-2 represents a pseudogene. The CDR3 totals 16 residues. The CDR3 DNA is TGTGCAAGTCGCTTAGCGGGACAGGCAACTAACTATGGCTACACCTTC. It encodes CASRLAGQATNYGYTF.

The chain has TRBV5-8 and TRBJ1-1; TRBD1 aligns across 9 bases. The V gene end was trimmed by 6 bases and the J gene end by 1 base; junction bases not matched to a gene: 7. The germline V gene has CDR1 SGHTS and CDR2 YDEGEE. The length of the CDR3 is 15 residues. This chain's CDR3 is CASTMKGQGNTEAFF. The CDR3 DNA is TGTGCCAGCACCATGAAGGGACAGGGGAACACTGAAGCTTTCTTT.

This chain links TRBV2 with TRBJ2-3; TRBD1 is a possible D gene (6 bases). This CDR3 has 15 amino acids. V was trimmed by 9 bases and J by 2 bases, leaving 18 bases between them. CDR1 is SNHLY, CDR2 FYNNEI, per germline. CDR3 protein: CASPTGWPLTDTQYF. In nucleotides, the CDR3 is TGTGCCAGTCCTACAGGGTGGCCCCTCACAGATACGCAGTATTTT. The whole variable domain, filled in from reference TRBV2 and TRBJ2-3, reads EPEVTQTPSHQVTQMGQEVILRCVPISNHLYFYWYRQILGQKVEFLVSFYNNEISEKSEIFDDQFSVERPDGSNFTLKIRSTKLEDSAMYFCASPTGWPLTDTQYFGPGTRLTVL.